One and the same sample provided the 13 T cell receptor beta chains below, sequenced in a study of response to subunit inactivated influenza vaccine (dated by TCRdb to between 2017 and 2018). Libraries were prepared through RT-PCR. For sequencing, an Illumina HiSeq 2500 was employed. TCRdb trimmed public reads at Q25 via fastp, called clones via MiXCR and kept in-frame beta chains. Every entry covers one CDR3 protein and lists the most common genes and DNA from its rows. The sample profile shows about 500,000 distinct CDR3 sequences; approximately 12% of them were found once. The top ten hold over 10% of the sample. The label giving this sample's time point can be read as: 45 days after influenza vaccine administration. The sequences come from PBMCs from blood, collected about 40 days after vaccination. These receptors came from a man aged 45 to 65 who received an inactivated influenza vaccine. Donor details come from another sample of the same person, matched by shared clones.

This clonotype has more than one count but fewer than ten. The DNA for the CDR3 is TGTGCCAGCAGCTTAGCCACAGGGGTAACTTTCTTT. Translating it yields CASSLATGVTFF. The chain combines TRBV7-2 with TRBJ1-1, with 7 bases identical to TRBD1. Germline CDR1 is SGHTA and CDR2 is FQGNSA. CDR3 length equals 12 residues. V shed 0 bases, J shed 12 bases, and the junction held 4 bases outside the gene matches. Based on the CDR3 plus reference TRBV7-2 and TRBJ1-1, the full variable domain is GAGVSQSPSNKVTEKGKDVELRCDPISGHTALYWYRQSLGQGLEFLIYFQGNSAPDKSGLPSDRFSAERTGGSVSTLTIQRTQQEDSAVYLCASSLATGVTFFGQGTRLTVV.

This clonotype was recorded a few times. In DNA form, the CDR3 reads TGTGCCAGCAGTCGACAGGGGGCATATGAGCAGTTCTTC. Translated: CASSRQGAYEQFF. The chain carries TRBV6-2 or TRBV6-3 and TRBJ2-1; 10 positions agree with TRBD1. After removal of 5 bases from V and 8 bases from J, the junction contained 3 bases not matched to a gene. CDR1 and CDR2 (germline): MNHEY, SVGEGT. This CDR3 contains 13 residues.

This clonotype was observed a few times. This chain joins TRBV5-1 and TRBJ1-1; weak D call: TRBD1 (5 bases). The CDR3 contains 17 residues. Germline V lookup: CDR1 SGHRS, CDR2 YFSETQ. V was cut by 0 bases and J by 1 base, with 16 bases left in between. As DNA, the CDR3 is TGCGCCAGCAGCTTGGAGGCAGGTGGGGGTTGGAACACTGAAGCTTTCTTT. Amino acids: CASSLEAGGGWNTEAFF.

This clonotype has just a few counts. This chain joins TRBV7-6 and TRBJ2-1, with a possible D match to TRBD1 (5 bases). The CDR3 is 13 amino acids. CDR1 SGHVS and CDR2 FNYEAQ come from the germline V gene. V lost 3 bases and J lost 6, with 9 bases in between. The CDR3 bases are TGTGCCAGCAGCTTGGCAGGGTTCAATGAGCAGTTCTTC. Translating gives CASSLAGFNEQFF.

This clonotype was counted ten times or more. V gene TRBV29-1 combines with J gene TRBJ1-5; tentative D call: TRBD1 (5 bases). Between the trimmed V and J ends, which lost 4 bases and 2 bases, there was a span of 9 bases. The CDR3 extends over 13 amino acids. Per the germline V gene, CDR1 is SQVTM and CDR2 is ANQGSEA. The CDR3 here is CSVAPGRNQPQHF. The CDR3 region has the DNA TGCAGCGTTGCCCCAGGGCGCAATCAGCCCCAGCATTTT. Using reference TRBV29-1 and TRBJ1-5 for the parts outside the CDR3, the full variable domain is SAVISQKPSRDICQRGTSLTIQCQVDSQVTMMFWYRQQPGQSLTLIATANQGSEATYESGFVIDKFPISRPNLTFSTLTVSNMSPEDSSIYLCSVAPGRNQPQHFGDGTRLSIL.

The genes are TRBV5-1 and TRBJ1-1; 10 nucleotides line up with TRBD1. The CDR3 consists of 16 residues. Germline V gives CDR1 SGHRS, CDR2 YFSETQ. Germline trimming cut 5 bases from V and 5 bases from J; bases unmatched to any gene: 12. The CDR3 bases are TGCGCCAGCAGATTGAGACAGGGGGCTTCTAGGACTGAAGCTTTCTTT. Translation: CASRLRQGASRTEAFF.

Only a few counts were recorded for this clonotype. No conserved phenylalanine or tryptophan is present at the end of the CDR3, so a read error is the likely explanation. No DNA is shown, since the ends of the CDR3 on it are uncertain; the CDR3 is the one TCRdb lists. The rearrangement uses TRBV7-2 and TRBJ2-7; TRBD2, the table's D call, lacks a check against the DNA. The CDR3 adds up to 13 amino acids, both ends counted. Germline V gene data show CDR1 as SGHTA and CDR2 as FQGNSA. The CDR3 is CASSLPGCGEGPI.

This clonotype was seen a few times. The chain combines TRBV7-2 with TRBJ1-1; D is ambiguous. The V end was cut by 5 bases, the J end by 10 bases, with 20 bases between. This CDR3 has 14 residues. CDR1 SGHTA and CDR2 FQGNSA come from the germline V gene. The CDR3 nucleotides read TGTGCCAGCAGCATCCCTTCCGTTGCACGGGGAGCTTTCTTT. Translation gives CASSIPSVARGAFF.

CDR3 amino acids: CASSWAGSNYGYTF. CDR3 nucleotides: TGTGCCAGCAGCTGGGCAGGTTCTAACTATGGCTACACCTTC. The chain links TRBV28 to TRBJ1-2; no definite D call. Germline CDR1 MDHEN, CDR2 SYDVKM. The V and J ends lost 6 bases and 0 bases respectively, with 11 bases between them. This CDR3 spans 14 amino acids.

The rearrangement uses TRBV6-5 and TRBJ1-2, with TRBD1 matching over 7 bases. This CDR3 spans 12 amino acids. CDR1 and CDR2 (germline): MNHEY, SVGAGI. The junction had 5 bases not matched to a gene; V was cut back by 3 bases and J by 10 bases. CDR3 nucleotides: TGTGCCAGCAGTTATAAGACAGGGCACTACACCTTC. Translation gives CASSYKTGHYTF.

The J gene is TRBJ1-1, the V gene TRBV4-2; TRBD1 matches 8 bases. The CDR3 is made up of 16 amino acids. Trimming removed 0 bases from V and 5 bases from J; junction bases left unmatched: 8. Per germline, CDR1 LGHNA and CDR2 YNFKEQ. The chain's CDR3 is CASSQEGQGAWTEAFF. CDR3 bases: TGTGCCAGCAGCCAAGAAGGTCAGGGGGCCTGGACTGAAGCTTTCTTT.

A few counts support this clonotype. V gene TRBV5-1 combines with J gene TRBJ2-7; 8 bases line up with TRBD2. The germline gives CDR1 SGHRS, CDR2 YFSETQ. The junction had 11 bases not matched to a gene; V was cut back by 4 bases and J by 5 bases. The CDR3 runs to 15 residues. CDR3 nucleotides: TGCGCCAGCAGCACTGGCGGGAGGAGCCTAGACGAGCAGTACTTC. This gives the protein CASSTGGRSLDEQYF.

This clonotype has a count of ten or more. Here the CDR3 reads CASSLGPPGTDTQYF. The CDR3 nucleotides read TGTGCCAGCAGCTTAGGCCCTCCGGGCACAGATACGCAGTATTTT. The chain couples TRBV7-2 to TRBJ2-3; D call uncertain. The CDR3 spans 15 residues. V lost 1 base, J lost 1 base, and 9 bases lay in between. Germline V gene sequence: CDR1 SGHTA, CDR2 FQGNSA. The full variable domain, with the rest looked up from reference TRBV7-2 and TRBJ2-3, is GAGVSQSPSNKVTEKGKDVELRCDPISGHTALYWYRQSLGQGLEFLIYFQGNSAPDKSGLPSDRFSAERTGGSVSTLTIQRTQQEDSAVYLCASSLGPPGTDTQYFGPGTRLTVL.